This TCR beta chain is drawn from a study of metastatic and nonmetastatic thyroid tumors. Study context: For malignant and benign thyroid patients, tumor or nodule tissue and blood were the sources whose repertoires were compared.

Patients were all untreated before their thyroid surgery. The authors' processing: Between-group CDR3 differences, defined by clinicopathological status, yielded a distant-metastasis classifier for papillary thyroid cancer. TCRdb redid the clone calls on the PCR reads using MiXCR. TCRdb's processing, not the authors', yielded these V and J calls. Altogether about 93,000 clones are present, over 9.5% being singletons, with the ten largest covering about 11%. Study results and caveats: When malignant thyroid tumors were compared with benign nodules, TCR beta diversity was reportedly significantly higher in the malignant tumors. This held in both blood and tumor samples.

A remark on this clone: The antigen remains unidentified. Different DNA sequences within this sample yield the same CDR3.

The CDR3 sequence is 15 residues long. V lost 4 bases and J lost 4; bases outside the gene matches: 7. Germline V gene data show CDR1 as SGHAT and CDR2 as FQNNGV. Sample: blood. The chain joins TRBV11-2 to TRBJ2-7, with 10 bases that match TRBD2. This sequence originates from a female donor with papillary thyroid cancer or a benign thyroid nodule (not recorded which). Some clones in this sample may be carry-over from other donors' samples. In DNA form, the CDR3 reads TGTGCCAGCAGCTCACTAGCGGGACGGGCATACGAGCAGTACTTC. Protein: CASSSLAGRAYEQYF.